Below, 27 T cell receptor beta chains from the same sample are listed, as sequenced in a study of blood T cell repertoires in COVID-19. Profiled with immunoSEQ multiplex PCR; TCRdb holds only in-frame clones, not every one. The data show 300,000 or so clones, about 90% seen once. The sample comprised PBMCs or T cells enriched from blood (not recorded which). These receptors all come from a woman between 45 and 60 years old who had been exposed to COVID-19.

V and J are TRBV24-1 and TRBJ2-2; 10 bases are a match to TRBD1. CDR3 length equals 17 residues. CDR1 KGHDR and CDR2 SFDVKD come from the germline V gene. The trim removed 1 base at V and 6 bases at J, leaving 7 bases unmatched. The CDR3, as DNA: TGTGCCACCAGTGATTTAACCGGGACAGGGGAGGCCGGGGAGCTGTTTTTT. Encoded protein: CATSDLTGTGEAGELFF.

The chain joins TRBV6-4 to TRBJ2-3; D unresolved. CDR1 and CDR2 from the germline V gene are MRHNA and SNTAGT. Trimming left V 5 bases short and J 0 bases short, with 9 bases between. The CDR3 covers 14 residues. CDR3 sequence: CASSYTESTDTQYF. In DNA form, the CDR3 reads TGTGCCAGCAGTTACACGGAGAGCACAGATACGCAGTATTTT.

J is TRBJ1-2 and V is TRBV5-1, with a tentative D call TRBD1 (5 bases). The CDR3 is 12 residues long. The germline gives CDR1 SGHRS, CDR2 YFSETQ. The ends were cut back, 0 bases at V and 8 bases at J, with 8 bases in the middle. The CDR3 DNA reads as TGCGCCAGCAGCTTGGCAGGGCGCGGCTACACCTTC. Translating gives CASSLAGRGYTF.

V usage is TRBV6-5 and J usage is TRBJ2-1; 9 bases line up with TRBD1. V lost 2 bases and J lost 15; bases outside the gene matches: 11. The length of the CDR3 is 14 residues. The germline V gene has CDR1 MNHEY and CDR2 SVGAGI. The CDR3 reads CASSYTPRDRDPFF. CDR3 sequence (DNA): TGTGCCAGCAGTTACACACCCCGGGACAGGGATCCGTTCTTC.

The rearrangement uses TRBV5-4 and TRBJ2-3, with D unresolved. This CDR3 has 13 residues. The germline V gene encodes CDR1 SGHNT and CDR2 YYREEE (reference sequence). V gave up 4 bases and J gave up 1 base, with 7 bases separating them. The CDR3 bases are TGTGCCAGCAGCCGAGTGGGCACAGATACGCAGTATTTT. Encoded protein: CASSRVGTDTQYF.

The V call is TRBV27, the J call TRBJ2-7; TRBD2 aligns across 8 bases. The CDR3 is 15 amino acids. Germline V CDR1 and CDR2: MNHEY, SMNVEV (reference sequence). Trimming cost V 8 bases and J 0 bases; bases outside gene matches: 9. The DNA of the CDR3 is TGTGCCAGCCAAAGGGGCGGGGGGAGCTCCTACGAGCAGTACTTC. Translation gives CASQRGGGSSYEQYF.

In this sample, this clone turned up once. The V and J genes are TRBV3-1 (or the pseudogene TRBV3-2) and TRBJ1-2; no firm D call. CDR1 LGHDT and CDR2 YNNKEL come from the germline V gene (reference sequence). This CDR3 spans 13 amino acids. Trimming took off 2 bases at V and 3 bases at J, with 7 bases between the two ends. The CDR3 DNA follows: TGTGCCAGCAGCCAACAGTTACACTATGGCTACACCTTC. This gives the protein CASSQQLHYGYTF.

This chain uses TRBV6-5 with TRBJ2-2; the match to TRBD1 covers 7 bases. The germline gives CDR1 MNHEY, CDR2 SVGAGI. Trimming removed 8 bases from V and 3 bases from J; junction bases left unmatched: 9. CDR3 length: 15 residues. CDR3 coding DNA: TGTGCCAGCGCCAGAACAGGGGCCCACACCGGGGAGCTGTTTTTT. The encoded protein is CASARTGAHTGELFF.

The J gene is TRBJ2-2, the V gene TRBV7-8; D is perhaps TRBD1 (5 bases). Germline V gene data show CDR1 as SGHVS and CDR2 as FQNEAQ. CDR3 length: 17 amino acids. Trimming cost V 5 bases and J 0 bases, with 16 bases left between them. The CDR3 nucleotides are TGTGCCAGCAGCGGGCCGACAGCTACGGCGAACACCGGGGAGCTGTTTTTT. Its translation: CASSGPTATANTGELFF.

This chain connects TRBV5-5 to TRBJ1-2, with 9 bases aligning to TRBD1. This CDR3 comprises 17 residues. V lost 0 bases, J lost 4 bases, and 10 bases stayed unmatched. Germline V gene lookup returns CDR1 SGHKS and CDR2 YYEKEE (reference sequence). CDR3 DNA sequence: TGTGCCAGCAGCTTGGTCGCAGGACAGGGGCAACTCTATGGCTACACCTTC. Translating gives CASSLVAGQGQLYGYTF.

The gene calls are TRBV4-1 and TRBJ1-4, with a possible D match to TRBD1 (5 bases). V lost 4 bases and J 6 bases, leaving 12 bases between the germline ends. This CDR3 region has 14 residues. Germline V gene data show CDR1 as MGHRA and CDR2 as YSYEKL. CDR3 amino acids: CASSPQGADEKLFF. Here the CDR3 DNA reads TGCGCCAGCAGCCCGCAGGGTGCGGATGAAAAACTGTTTTTT.

Here the CDR3 reads CASSFDLAGGETQYF. CDR3 DNA sequence: TGTGCCAGCAGCTTCGATCTAGCGGGGGGAGAGACCCAGTACTTC. The V and J genes are TRBV5-4 and TRBJ2-5; 11 bases align to TRBD2. V shed 2 bases, J shed 4 bases, and the junction held 4 bases outside the gene matches. CDR3 length equals 15 residues. Germline V gene lookup returns CDR1 SGHNT and CDR2 YYREEE (reference sequence).

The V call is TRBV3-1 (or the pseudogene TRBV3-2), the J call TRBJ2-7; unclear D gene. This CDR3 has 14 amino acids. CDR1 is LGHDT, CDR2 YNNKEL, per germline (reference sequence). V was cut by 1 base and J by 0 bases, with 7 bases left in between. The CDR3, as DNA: TGTGCCAGCAGCCAAGTACTACGCTCCTACGAGCAGTACTTC. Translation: CASSQVLRSYEQYF.

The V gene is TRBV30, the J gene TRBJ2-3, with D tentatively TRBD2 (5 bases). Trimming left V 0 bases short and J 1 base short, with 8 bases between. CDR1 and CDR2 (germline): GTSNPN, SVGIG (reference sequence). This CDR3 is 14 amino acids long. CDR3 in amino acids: CAWSVRGGTDTQYF. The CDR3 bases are TGTGCCTGGAGTGTACGGGGAGGCACAGATACGCAGTATTTT.

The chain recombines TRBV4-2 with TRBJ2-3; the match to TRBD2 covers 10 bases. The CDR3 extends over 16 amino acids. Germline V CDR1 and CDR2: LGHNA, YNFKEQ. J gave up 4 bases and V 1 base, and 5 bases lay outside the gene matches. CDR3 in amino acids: CASSQAASGGSDTQYF. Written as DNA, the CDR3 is TGTGCCAGCAGCCAAGCCGCTAGCGGGGGATCAGATACGCAGTATTTT.

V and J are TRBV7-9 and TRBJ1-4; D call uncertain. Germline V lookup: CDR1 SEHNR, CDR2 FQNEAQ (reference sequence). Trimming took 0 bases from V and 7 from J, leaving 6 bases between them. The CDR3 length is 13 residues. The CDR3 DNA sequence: TGTGCCAGCAGCTTAGCGCTAGGTGAAAAACTGTTTTTT. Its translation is CASSLALGEKLFF.

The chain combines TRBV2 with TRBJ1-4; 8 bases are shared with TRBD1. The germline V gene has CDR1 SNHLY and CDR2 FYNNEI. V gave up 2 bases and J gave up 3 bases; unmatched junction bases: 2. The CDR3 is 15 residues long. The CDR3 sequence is CASSEQGASNEKLFF. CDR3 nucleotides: TGTGCCAGCAGTGAACAGGGGGCCTCTAATGAAAAACTGTTTTTT.

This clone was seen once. CDR3 bases: TGTGCCAGCAGTTCCCAGACTGAAGCTTTCTTT. The encoded protein is CASSSQTEAFF. The rearrangement uses TRBV7-9 and TRBJ1-1; D gene uncertain. Trimming pared 6 bases from V and 5 bases from J, leaving 7 bases between. The CDR3 length is 11 residues. CDR1 and CDR2 (germline): SEHNR, FQNEAQ (reference sequence).

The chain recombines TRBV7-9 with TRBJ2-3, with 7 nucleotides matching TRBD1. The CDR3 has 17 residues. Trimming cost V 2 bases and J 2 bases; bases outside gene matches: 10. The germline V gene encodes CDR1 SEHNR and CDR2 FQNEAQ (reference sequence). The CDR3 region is CASSLKGQPTHTDTQYF. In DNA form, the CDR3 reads TGTGCCAGCAGCTTAAAGGGACAGCCTACCCACACAGATACGCAGTATTTT.

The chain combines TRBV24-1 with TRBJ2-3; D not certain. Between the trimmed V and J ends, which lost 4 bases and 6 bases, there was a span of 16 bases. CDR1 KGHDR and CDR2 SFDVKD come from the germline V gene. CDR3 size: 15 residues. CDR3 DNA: TGTGCCACCAGTGACCCCTCGTTTGTCCTGGATACGCAGTATTTT. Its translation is CATSDPSFVLDTQYF.

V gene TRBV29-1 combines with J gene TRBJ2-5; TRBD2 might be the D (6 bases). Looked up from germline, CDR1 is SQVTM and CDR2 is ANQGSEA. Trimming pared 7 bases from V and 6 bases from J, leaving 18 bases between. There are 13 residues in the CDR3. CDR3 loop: CSAGGPRGQTQYF. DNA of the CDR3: TGCAGCGCTGGGGGACCGCGGGGCCAGACCCAGTACTTC. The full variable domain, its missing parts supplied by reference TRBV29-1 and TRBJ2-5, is SAVISQKPSRDICQRGTSLTIQCQVDSQVTMMFWYRQQPGQSLTLIATANQGSEATYESGFVIDKFPISRPNLTFSTLTVSNMSPEDSSIYLCSAGGPRGQTQYFGPGTRLLVL.

The CDR3, as DNA: TGTGCCAGCAGGGGTGCAGGGGGAAACTATGGCTACACCTTC. It is translated as CASRGAGGNYGYTF. The chain recombines TRBV28 with TRBJ1-2; 7 positions agree with TRBD1. Germline trimming cut 6 bases from V and 2 bases from J; bases unmatched to any gene: 6. The CDR3 consists of 14 residues. CDR1 MDHEN and CDR2 SYDVKM come from the germline V gene.

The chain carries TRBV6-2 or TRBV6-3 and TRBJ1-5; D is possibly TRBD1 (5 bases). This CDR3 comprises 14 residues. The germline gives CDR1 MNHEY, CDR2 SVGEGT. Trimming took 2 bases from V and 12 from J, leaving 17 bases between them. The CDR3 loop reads CASSYGGAPLNQHF. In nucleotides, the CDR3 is TGTGCCAGCAGTTACGGTGGGGCCCCACTCAACCAGCATTTT.

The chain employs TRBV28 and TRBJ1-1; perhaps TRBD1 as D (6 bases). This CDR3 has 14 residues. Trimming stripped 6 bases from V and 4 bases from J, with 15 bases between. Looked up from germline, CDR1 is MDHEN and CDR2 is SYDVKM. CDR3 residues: CASRVTGNPTEAFF. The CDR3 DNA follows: TGTGCCAGCAGGGTGACAGGTAATCCCACTGAAGCTTTCTTT.

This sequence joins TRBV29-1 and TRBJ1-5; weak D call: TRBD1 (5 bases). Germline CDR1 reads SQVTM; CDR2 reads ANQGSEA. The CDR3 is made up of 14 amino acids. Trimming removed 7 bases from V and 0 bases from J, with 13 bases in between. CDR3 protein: CSASGGVSNQPQHF. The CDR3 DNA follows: TGCAGCGCCAGCGGGGGGGTTAGCAATCAGCCCCAGCATTTT.

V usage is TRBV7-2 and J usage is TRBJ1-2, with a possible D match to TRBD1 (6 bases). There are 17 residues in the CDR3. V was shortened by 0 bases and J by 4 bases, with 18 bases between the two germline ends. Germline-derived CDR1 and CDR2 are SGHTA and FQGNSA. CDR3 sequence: CASSLAPTPSRGYGYTF. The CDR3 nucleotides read TGTGCCAGCAGCTTAGCCCCTACTCCATCCAGGGGCTATGGCTACACCTTC. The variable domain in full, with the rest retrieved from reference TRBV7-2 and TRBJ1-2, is GAGVSQSPSNKVTEKGKDVELRCDPISGHTALYWYRQSLGQGLEFLIYFQGNSAPDKSGLPSDRFSAERTGGSVSTLTIQRTQQEDSAVYLCASSLAPTPSRGYGYTFGSGTRLTVV.

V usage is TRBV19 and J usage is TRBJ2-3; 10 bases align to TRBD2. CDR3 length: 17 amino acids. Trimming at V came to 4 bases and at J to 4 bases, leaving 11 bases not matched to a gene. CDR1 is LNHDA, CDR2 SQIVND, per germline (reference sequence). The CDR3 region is CASSNPPSGGLPDTQYF. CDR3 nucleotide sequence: TGTGCCAGTAGTAATCCCCCTAGCGGGGGACTTCCAGATACGCAGTATTTT.